A single sample gave rise to the 23 T cell receptor beta chains below, sequenced in a study of post-analysis software for immune sequencing data. Study-wide results and caveats: Patients showed TRBV5-6, TRBV5-1 and TRBV20-1 among 4 or 5 TRBV segments more frequent than in controls.

For these receptors, no antigen is known. Researchers reported that TCR beta cDNA libraries carried unique molecular identifiers. TCRdb re-analysed the PCR reads in MiXCR, keeping a single row per CDR3 protein. The table lists fewer than 850,000 distinct CDR3 sequences, 25% to 30% of them singletons. The sequenced material came from blood. All receptors derive from a girl aged 5-17 years with multiple sclerosis.

This sequence joins TRBV28 and TRBJ2-1; maybe TRBD2 (5 bases). Looked up from germline, CDR1 is MDHEN and CDR2 is SYDVKM. The CDR3 totals 14 residues. Trimming took off 6 bases at V and 3 bases at J, with 12 bases between the two ends. DNA for the CDR3: TGTGCCAGCAGACGGGGTGGCCTCTACAATGAGCAGTTCTTC. Translation: CASRRGGLYNEQFF.

This clonotype was detected a few times. CDR3 protein: CASRNQPMGYTF. CDR3 in DNA: TGTGCCAGCAGGAACCAACCCATGGGCTACACCTTC. V gene TRBV28 combines with J gene TRBJ1-2; D not resolved. CDR1 and CDR2 (germline): MDHEN, SYDVKM. V was trimmed by 6 bases and J by 8 bases, leaving 13 bases between them. This CDR3 contains 12 residues.

This sequence joins TRBV28 and TRBJ1-2; 8 nucleotides agree with TRBD1. V shed 2 bases and J 8 bases; nucleotides not matched to a gene: 10. This CDR3 is 15 amino acids long. Germline CDR1 reads MDHEN; CDR2 reads SYDVKM. CDR3 sequence (DNA): TGTGCCAGCAGTTTAACAGGGGGTCCCTCGAGGGGCTACACCTTC. This codes for CASSLTGGPSRGYTF.

This clonotype was observed at least ten times. This rearrangement joins TRBV12-3 or TRBV12-4 to TRBJ2-7; TRBD2 agrees at 10 bases. This CDR3 has 15 residues. Trimming cost V 7 bases and J 2 bases; bases outside gene matches: 8. The CDR3 region is CASTPGLAVTYEQYF. Written as DNA, the CDR3 is TGTGCCAGCACCCCAGGACTAGCGGTTACCTACGAGCAGTACTTC.

Worth noting for this clonotype: One junction end does not reproduce the germline sequence, and a read error may be involved. V gene TRBV5-1 combines with J gene TRBJ2-4; no clear D gene. The CDR3 totals 11 residues. Germline lookup yields CDR1 SGHRS and CDR2 YFSETQ. CDR3 in DNA: TGCGCCAGCAGATTGGGAAACATTCAGTACTTC. This codes for CASRLGNIQYF.

The chain has TRBV7-9 and TRBJ2-1, with TRBD2 identical over 7 bases. V was clipped by 5 bases and J by 0 bases; unmatched bases: 19. The CDR3 consists of 20 residues. The germline gives CDR1 SEHNR, CDR2 FQNEAQ (reference sequence). CDR3 DNA sequence: TGTGCCAGCAGCCCCAGGACTAGGGGCCCCCTCCCGAACTCCTACAATGAGCAGTTCTTC. Translated: CASSPRTRGPLPNSYNEQFF.

The rearrangement uses TRBV20-1 and TRBJ1-6, with D unresolved. This CDR3 region has 14 residues. Trimming stripped 1 base from V and 7 bases from J, with 11 bases between. CDR1 and CDR2 (germline): DFQATT, SNEGSKA (reference sequence). CDR3 protein: CSARGTLDNSPLHF. The CDR3 DNA reads as TGCAGTGCTAGAGGGACGCTCGACAATTCACCCCTCCACTTT.

The CDR3 region is CASRPRPGRNEQFF. CDR3 sequence (DNA): TGTGCCAGCCGACCTAGGCCGGGCCGTAATGAGCAGTTCTTC. This chain connects TRBV28 to TRBJ2-1; D is undetermined. Trimming shortened V by 8 bases and J by 7 bases, and 18 bases separated the two germline ends. CDR3 length: 14 amino acids. Germline CDR1 MDHEN, CDR2 SYDVKM.

This clonotype occurred a few times. The CDR3 DNA is TGTGCCATCGCCCAGCGGGAGGGTGAGCAGTACTTC. It is translated as CAIAQREGEQYF. The chain uses TRBV10-3 and TRBJ2-5; 10 bases are shared with TRBD2. This CDR3 contains 12 residues. Germline V gene sequence: CDR1 ENHRY, CDR2 SYGVKD. V lost 8 bases and J lost 11; bases outside the gene matches: 8.

The genes are TRBV6-2 or TRBV6-3 and TRBJ2-1; 7 bases line up with TRBD1. This CDR3 has 13 amino acids. Germline V gene data show CDR1 as MNHEY and CDR2 as SVGEGT. V lost 2 bases, J lost 15 bases, and 10 bases stayed unmatched. CDR3 residues: CASSYRLGQLLFF. CDR3 nucleotide sequence: TGTGCCAGCAGTTACAGGCTGGGACAGCTGTTGTTCTTC.

The chain links TRBV12-3 or TRBV12-4 to TRBJ2-7; TRBD2 matches at 9 bases. V lost 6 bases, J lost 3 bases, and 6 bases stayed unmatched. The CDR3 is 14 residues long. CDR3 coding DNA: TGTGCCAGCAGCCGAAGCGGGAGGATCTACGAGCAGTACTTC. Protein sequence: CASSRSGRIYEQYF.

A few counts support this clonotype. This chain uses TRBV2 with TRBJ2-6, with 8 nucleotides matching TRBD1. Unmatched junction bases numbered 10, after V lost 4 bases and J lost 2 bases. Germline assignment: CDR1 SNHLY and CDR2 FYNNEI. The CDR3 consists of 18 residues. The CDR3 DNA is TGTGCCAGCAGTGGTGGCAGGGGGCCGAGGGCTGGGGCCAACGTCCTGACTTTC. It yields the protein CASSGGRGPRAGANVLTF.

Points on this clonotype: One end of the junction varies from germline; a read error may be responsible. The V call is TRBV29-1, the J call TRBJ2-6; no reliable D call. This CDR3 region has 13 residues. The germline V gene encodes CDR1 SQVTM and CDR2 ANQGSEA. CDR3 protein: CSVHQSGTNVLTF. Here the CDR3 DNA reads TGCAGCGTTCATCAGTCTGGGACCAACGTCCTGACTTTC. The full variable domain, in which reference TRBV29-1 and TRBJ2-6 provide the parts outside the CDR3, is SAVISQKPSRDICQRGTSLTIQCQVDSQVTMMFWYRQQPGQSLTLIATANQGSEATYESGFVIDKFPISRPNLTFSTLTVSNMSPEDSSIYLCSVHQSGTNVLTFGAGSRLTVL.

The chain combines TRBV11-2 with TRBJ2-3, with D tentatively TRBD1 (5 bases). The CDR3 has 15 residues. V was clipped by 5 bases and J by 1 base, with 13 bases between them. Germline V lookup: CDR1 SGHAT, CDR2 FQNNGV. The CDR3 sequence: CASSDRTPRTDTQYF. In DNA, the CDR3 is TGTGCCAGCAGCGATAGGACACCTCGCACAGATACGCAGTATTTT. The whole variable domain, remainder taken from reference TRBV11-2 and TRBJ2-3, is EAGVAQSPRYKIIEKRQSVAFWCNPISGHATLYWYQQILGQGPKLLIQFQNNGVVDDSQLPKDRFSAERLKGVDSTLKIQPAKLEDSAVYLCASSDRTPRTDTQYFGPGTRLTVL.

The chain employs TRBV7-2 and TRBJ2-3; a weak D match, TRBD2 (6 bases). From germline, CDR1 is SGHTA and CDR2 FQGNSA. V lost 2 bases, J lost 4 bases, and 13 bases lay in between. This CDR3 is 15 amino acids long. The CDR3 DNA sequence: TGTGCCAGCAGCTTACAAGCGCGGGACGCAGATACGCAGTATTTT. As protein: CASSLQARDADTQYF.

The chain joins TRBV4-1 to TRBJ1-2, with D possibly TRBD1 on 6 matching bases. V gave up 1 base and J gave up 6 bases, with 15 bases separating them. The CDR3 has 15 residues. Germline loops: CDR1 MGHRA, CDR2 YSYEKL. CDR3 sequence: CASSQAQGVPHGYTF. CDR3 nucleotide sequence: TGCGCCAGCAGCCAAGCACAGGGAGTCCCTCATGGCTACACCTTC.

V and J are TRBV20-1 and TRBJ1-5; TRBD1 is a possible D gene (5 bases). Germline V CDR1 and CDR2: DFQATT, SNEGSKA (reference sequence). This CDR3 is 15 amino acids long. The ends were cut back, 2 bases at V and 4 bases at J, with 15 bases in the middle. This CDR3 reads CSARKIGTQNQPQHF. The CDR3 DNA is TGCAGTGCTAGAAAAATCGGGACTCAAAATCAGCCCCAGCATTTT.

CDR3 in DNA: TGCAGTGCTAGAGATAGCGGGAGGGACAATGAGCAGTTCTTC. It codes for CSARDSGRDNEQFF. This rearrangement joins TRBV20-1 to TRBJ2-1; 11 nucleotides align to TRBD2. From germline, CDR1 is DFQATT and CDR2 SNEGSKA (reference sequence). This CDR3 spans 14 amino acids. After removal of 0 bases from V and 5 bases from J, the junction contained 0 bases not matched to a gene.

On this clonotype itself: Sequence at one end of the junction differs from germline and may be a read error. The chain has TRBV5-5 and TRBJ2-4; 9 bases align to TRBD1. This CDR3 contains 15 residues. Germline CDR1 and CDR2: SGHKS and YYEKEE (reference sequence). The CDR3 coding sequence is TGTGCCAGCAGCTTGGACCACAGGGGGCGGAACACTCAGTACTTC. It yields the protein CASSLDHRGRNTQYF.

This chain uses TRBV4-1 with TRBJ2-3; no reliable D call. The CDR3 contains 14 residues. Germline lookup yields CDR1 MGHRA and CDR2 YSYEKL. V shed 1 base and J shed 5 bases, with 10 bases lying between them. The CDR3: CASSQGFGKDTQYF. The CDR3 coding sequence is TGCGCCAGCAGCCAAGGTTTCGGCAAAGATACGCAGTATTTT.

A few counts support this clonotype. The chain carries TRBV20-1 and TRBJ2-5; TRBD2 matches at 10 bases. Germline CDR1 and CDR2: DFQATT and SNEGSKA (reference sequence). J gave up 5 bases and V 2 bases, and 11 bases lay outside the gene matches. The CDR3 extends over 16 amino acids. CDR3 nucleotide sequence: TGCAGTGCTAGACGAAACAGCGGGGGGGCCTACGAGACCCAGTACTTC. Its translation: CSARRNSGGAYETQYF.

This clonotype was seen ten or more times. The rearrangement links TRBV20-1 to TRBJ1-1; D gene unclear. Trimming stripped 3 bases from V and 1 base from J, with 6 bases between. The CDR3 length is 12 residues. CDR1 DFQATT and CDR2 SNEGSKA come from the germline V gene (reference sequence). This CDR3 is CSARGGNTEAFF. In DNA form, the CDR3 reads TGCAGTGCTAGGGGAGGGAACACTGAAGCTTTCTTT.

This clonotype was detected a few times. V gene TRBV4-3 combines with J gene TRBJ1-4, with 8 nucleotides matching TRBD1. The CDR3 runs 16 residues. Trimming cost V 3 bases and J 0 bases; bases outside gene matches: 3. Germline-derived CDR1 and CDR2 are LGHNA and YSLEER. The CDR3 DNA is TGCGCCAGCAGCCACACAGGGGGAGCAACTAATGAAAAACTGTTTTTT. Translating it yields CASSHTGGATNEKLFF.